This T cell receptor beta chain was captured by sequencing in a study of shared clonotypes between healthy human individuals. Germline assignment: CDR1 MDHEN and CDR2 SYDVKM. V gave up 7 bases and J gave up 1 base; unmatched junction bases: 12. This CDR3 has 17 amino acids. Findings of the study overall: How much donors shared clonotypes was expected to be affected by sequencing depth. Sampling covered blood only; tissue repertoires likely differ.

This clone was recorded once. The antigen is undetermined. Every subset's genomic DNA went evenly onto several immunoSEQ plates. This table comes from immunoSEQ multiplex PCR, and its TCRdb copy is limited to in-frame clones, with some not included. The table shows 2 million to 2.5 million clones, with around 96% occurring only once. CD45RO-negative cells were positively selected for CCR7, leaving out terminally differentiated effector memory CD45RA+ cells. Specimen: naive CD8+ T cells sorted from blood. The gene calls are TRBV28 and TRBJ2-2; 7 bases are a match to TRBD2. The receptor was derived from a man younger than 35 in good health. The CDR3 DNA sequence: TGTGCCAGCATTTCGAACGGCGGGGGTCTGAACACCGGGGAGCTGTTTTTT. Its protein product is CASISNGGGLNTGELFF. Full variable domain (outside the CDR3, taken from reference TRBV28 and TRBJ2-2): DVKVTQSSRYLVKRTGEKVFLECVQDMDHENMFWYRQDPGLGLRLIYFSYDVKMKEKGDIPEGYSVSREKKERFSLILESASTNQTSMYLCASISNGGGLNTGELFFGEGSRLTVL.